The rows below give T cell receptor beta chains drawn from one sample of a study of T cells after yellow fever vaccination. From the 5' RACE reads, TCRdb called clonotypes with MiXCR, one entry per CDR3 protein. The sample records 200,000 to 300,000 distinct CDR3 sequences, roughly 3.7% being singletons. The starting material was PBMCs, obtained 15 days after the yellow fever booster vaccination. These receptors were collected from a young man who received the YFV17D yellow fever vaccine. The CDR3 runs from the conserved cysteine through the conserved F or W. A D gene is named only where the DNA matches it firmly. Expanded clones are given a class, and other clones once, few, many or no size at all.

TRBV6-2/TRBV6-3	.	many	TRBJ1-5	TGTGCCAGCAGTTACCAGTATAGCAATCAGCCCCAGCATTTT	CASSYQYSNQPQHF
TRBV10-3	.	many	TRBJ2-7	TGTGCCATCAGCGCAGGAGCCTACGAGCAGTACTTC	CAISAGAYEQYF
TRBV14	TRBD1	few	TRBJ2-5	TGTGCCAGCAGCCAGGCTAGCATTTTACGGACAGGGGGATTACAAGAGACCCAGTACTTC	CASSQASILRTGGLQETQYF
TRBV15	.	many	TRBJ2-6	TGTGCCACCAGCAGGGGACTCGGCTCTGGGGCCAACGTCCTGACTTTC	CATSRGLGSGANVLTF
TRBV9	.	many	TRBJ2-5	TGTGCCAGCAGCGTAACCCCAAAGGTCTCGGGGGAGACCCAGTACTTC	CASSVTPKVSGETQYF
TRBV19	TRBD1	few	TRBJ2-1	TGTGCCAGTAGTCGAGACAGGGGGGCCTACAATGAGCAGTTCTTC	CASSRDRGAYNEQFF
TRBV5-4	TRBD1	many	TRBJ1-2	TGTGCCAGCAGCTTGGGGACAGGCCGAGATGGCTACACCTTC	CASSLGTGRDGYTF
TRBV28	TRBD1	many	TRBJ1-2	TGTGCCAGCAGAACCCCTCCCGGGACAGGGAACTATGGCTACACCTTC	CASRTPPGTGNYGYTF
TRBV4-3	TRBD2	many	TRBJ2-5	TGCGCCAGCAGCCAAGATCTAAGCGGGGTACAAGAGACCCAGTACTTC	CASSQDLSGVQETQYF
TRBV5-4	.	few	TRBJ2-6	TGTGCCAGCAGGGGGGTGGCATCCGTCGGGGCCAACGTCCTGACTTTC	CASRGVASVGANVLTF
TRBV20-1	.	many	TRBJ1-3	TGCAGTGCTAGAGATACCACCGTCTCTGGAAACACCATATATTTT	CSARDTTVSGNTIYF
TRBV6-5	.	many	TRBJ2-3	TGTGCCAGCAGCCCCCGGCCGTGGCCCGCAGATACGCAGTATTTT	CASSPRPWPADTQYF
TRBV29-1	TRBD1	.	TRBJ1-1	TGCAGCGTTGGGACAGGGTCCACTGAAGCTTTCTTT	CSVGTGSTEAFF
TRBV7-3	TRBD2	many	TRBJ2-5	TGTGCCAGCAGCCCGGGGACTAGCGGGGGGGCCCGTGTGGAGACCCAGTACTTC	CASSPGTSGGARVETQYF
TRBV12-3/TRBV12-4	.	many	TRBJ2-7	TGTGCCAGCAGGGGTTACGAGCAGTACTTC	CASRGYEQYF
TRBV3-1	.	many	TRBJ2-3	TGTGCCAGCAGCCCTACCTGGACGGTGAGCACAGATACGCAGTATTTT	CASSPTWTVSTDTQYF
TRBV5-1	.	many	TRBJ1-2	TGCGCCAGCAGCTTGGAGAGGGGTGGCTACACCTTC	CASSLERGGYTF
TRBV12-3/TRBV12-4	TRBD1	few	TRBJ2-1	TGTGCCAGCAGTTACCATACCGGGACAGGTCATGTGCGGTTCTTC	CASSYHTGTGHVRFF
TRBV6-5	.	many	TRBJ2-3	TGTGCCAGCAGTTACTGGTCGGGGATTAACACAGATACGCAGTATTTT	CASSYWSGINTDTQYF
TRBV7-6	.	many	TRBJ2-3	TGTGCCAGCAGCCGAGGACAGAAGGCCACAGATACGCAGTATTTT	CASSRGQKATDTQYF
TRBV7-7	.	many	TRBJ2-5	TGTGCCAGCAGCGCGGACACCCGGGAGACCCAGTACTTC	CASSADTRETQYF
TRBV5-6	.	.	TRBJ2-5	TGTGCCAGCAGACCCAAGGGAGGCCACCAAGAGACCCAGTACTTC	CASRPKGGHQETQYF
TRBV6-5	.	.	TRBJ1-2	TGTGCCAGCAGTTACTCGGGCAGGGGAGGAGAGGGCTACACCTTC	CASSYSGRGGEGYTF
TRBV4-3	.	many	TRBJ1-1	TGCGCCAGCAGCCGATTAATGAACACTGAAGCTTTCTTT	CASSRLMNTEAFF